Listed below are T cell receptor beta chains from one sample, sequenced in a study of blood T cell repertoires in COVID-19. The table came from immunoSEQ multiplex PCR; TCRdb's copy has only in-frame clones and leaves some out. The table includes 150,000 or so clones, approximately 84% detected once. Specimen: peripheral blood. These receptors were taken from a woman aged 45-65 years with COVID-19, enrolled during active disease. Each CDR3 is given with its conserved first and last residue. D genes are given only for firm matches. The size of a clone is reported for some rows only, either as once, few or many, or as a class for expanded clones.

D: .
J: TRBJ1-4
size: .
V: TRBV5-5
DNA: TGTGCCAGCAGCTTGGACATGGTAAATGAAAAACTGTTTTTT
CDR3: CASSLDMVNEKLFF

D: TRBD2
J: TRBJ2-5
size: .
V: TRBV7-2
DNA: TGTGCCAGCAAGCGGGGGGAAGAGACCCAGTACTTC
CDR3: CASKRGEETQYF

D: .
J: TRBJ1-2
size: .
V: TRBV30
DNA: TGTGCCTGGAGTAGCAGGGGTAGTTTGGGCTACACCTTC
CDR3: CAWSSRGSLGYTF

D: .
J: TRBJ1-2
size: .
V: TRBV7-3
DNA: TGTGCCAGCAGCAACTTCGATGGCTATGGCTACACCTTC
CDR3: CASSNFDGYGYTF

D: TRBD1
J: TRBJ1-4
size: once
V: TRBV27
DNA: TGTGCCAGCAGGTCAGGACAGGGTGACGAAAAACTGTTTTTT
CDR3: CASRSGQGDEKLFF

D: .
J: TRBJ2-4
size: .
V: TRBV28
DNA: TGTGCCAGCAGTTTAGCGGGGGCCGGAAACATTCAGTACTTC
CDR3: CASSLAGAGNIQYF

D: TRBD1
J: TRBJ1-4
size: .
V: TRBV5-1
DNA: TGCGCCAGCAGCTCGACAGGGGCGCCTAATGAAAAACTGTTTTTT
CDR3: CASSSTGAPNEKLFF

D: .
J: TRBJ2-7
size: .
V: TRBV29-1
DNA: TGCAGCGTTGTGGGCAGCTCCTACGAGCAGTACTTC
CDR3: CSVVGSSYEQYF

D: TRBD1
J: TRBJ2-2
size: .
V: TRBV14
DNA: TGTGCCAGCAGTCGACAGGGGCTTAACACCGGGGAGCTGTTTTTT
CDR3: CASSRQGLNTGELFF

D: .
J: TRBJ1-2
size: .
V: TRBV14
DNA: TGTGCCAGCAGCCAAGAGGGTACAGGGAACTATGGCTACACCTTC
CDR3: CASSQEGTGNYGYTF

D: .
J: TRBJ2-1
size: .
V: TRBV11-2
DNA: TGTGCCAGCAGCTTGCAGGGTAATGAGCAGTTCTTC
CDR3: CASSLQGNEQFF

D: TRBD1
J: TRBJ2-3
size: .
V: TRBV7-2
DNA: TGTGCCAGCAGCTTGAAACAGGGGATTGATACGCAGTATTTT
CDR3: CASSLKQGIDTQYF

D: .
J: TRBJ2-2
size: .
V: TRBV6-1
DNA: TGTGCCAGCAGTGAAATTGAGACAGCGAACACCGGGGAGCTGTTTTTT
CDR3: CASSEIETANTGELFF

D: TRBD2
J: TRBJ2-1
size: .
V: TRBV12-3/TRBV12-4
DNA: TGTGCCAGCAGAGCGGGGGGGCCTAATGAGCAGTTCTTC
CDR3: CASRAGGPNEQFF

D: .
J: TRBJ1-5
size: few
V: TRBV6-6
DNA: TGTGCCAGCAGTTACTCCGAGGACAATCAGCCCCAGCATTTT
CDR3: CASSYSEDNQPQHF

D: .
J: TRBJ1-6
size: .
V: TRBV6-1
DNA: TGTGCCAGCAGTGATCGGGATAATTCACCCCTCCACTTT
CDR3: CASSDRDNSPLHF

D: .
J: TRBJ1-3
size: .
V: TRBV10-3
DNA: TGTGCCATCAGTGATTCGACAGGCTCTGGAAACACCATATATTTT
CDR3: CAISDSTGSGNTIYF

D: .
J: TRBJ1-3
size: .
V: TRBV28
DNA: TGTGCCAGCAGTTTATCCCGGTCGAGGTGGTATCCTGGAAACACCATATATTTT
CDR3: CASSLSRSRWYPGNTIYF

D: .
J: TRBJ2-1
size: .
V: TRBV10-3
DNA: TGTGCCGCCCCGGACATCAACTATGAGCAGTTCTTC
CDR3: CAAPDINYEQFF

D: .
J: TRBJ2-2
size: .
V: TRBV3-1/TRBV3-2
DNA: TGTGCCAGCAGCCAAGGGAGTTTAACCGGGGAGCTGTTTTTT
CDR3: CASSQGSLTGELFF

D: TRBD1
J: TRBJ1-6
size: once
V: TRBV12-5
DNA: TGTGCTAGTGGTTTGTACTGGACAGGGGGGCGATCTTCACCCCTCCACTTT
CDR3: CASGLYWTGGRSSPLHF

D: .
J: TRBJ1-5
size: .
V: TRBV19
DNA: TGTGCCAGTAGTATAGGGACTAGAGTGGCTGGACCTCAGCCCCAGCATTTT
CDR3: CASSIGTRVAGPQPQHF

D: .
J: TRBJ1-2
size: .
V: TRBV13
DNA: TGTGCCAGCAGCCCTACAGGGAACTATGGCTACACCTTC
CDR3: CASSPTGNYGYTF

D: .
J: TRBJ1-1
size: .
V: TRBV30
DNA: TGTGCCTGGAGTACAGGGTGGAACACTGAAGCTTTCTTT
CDR3: CAWSTGWNTEAFF

D: TRBD1
J: TRBJ2-2
size: .
V: TRBV7-8
DNA: TGTGCCAGCAGCTTAGGGGGGACAGCTTTCGGGGAGCTGTTTTTT
CDR3: CASSLGGTAFGELFF

D: TRBD1
J: TRBJ1-2
size: .
V: TRBV7-6
DNA: TGTGCCAGCAGCCCGCGACAGGGGGCGAATTATGGCTACACCTTC
CDR3: CASSPRQGANYGYTF

D: .
J: TRBJ1-5
size: .
V: TRBV2
DNA: TGTGCCAGCAGTACTACGGGGGGGGACAATCAGCCCCAGCATTTT
CDR3: CASSTTGGDNQPQHF

D: TRBD2
J: TRBJ2-3
size: .
V: TRBV2
DNA: TGTGCCAGCAGTGAATTTGATAGCGGGGGGTTAGCAGATACGCAGTATTTT
CDR3: CASSEFDSGGLADTQYF

D: TRBD2
J: TRBJ2-5
size: .
V: TRBV19
DNA: TGTGCCAGCCGGACTAGCCAAGAGACCCAGTACTTC
CDR3: CASRTSQETQYF

D: TRBD2
J: TRBJ2-7
size: .
V: TRBV2
DNA: TGTGCCAGCAGTGGTGGACTAGCGGGGGAGCAGCAGTACTTC
CDR3: CASSGGLAGEQQYF

D: TRBD1
J: TRBJ1-5
size: .
V: TRBV18
DNA: TGTGCCAGCTCACCCGACAGGGCCGCTGGGCCCCAGCATTTT
CDR3: CASSPDRAAGPQHF

D: .
J: TRBJ2-3
size: .
V: TRBV30
DNA: TGTGCCTGGAGTGATGGGGCTCCGACCACAGATACGCAGTATTTT
CDR3: CAWSDGAPTTDTQYF

D: .
J: TRBJ1-5
size: .
V: TRBV5-5
DNA: TGTGCCAGCAGCTTGGACCCCGGGACACTCAATCAGCCCCAGCATTTT
CDR3: CASSLDPGTLNQPQHF

D: .
J: TRBJ2-5
size: .
V: TRBV30
DNA: TGTGCCTGGAGCGAGTCCCTTGCAACCCAGTACTTC
CDR3: CAWSESLATQYF

D: TRBD1
J: TRBJ2-1
size: .
V: TRBV11-2
DNA: TGTGCCATTGATGACAGGGCAAGGAATGAGCAGTTCTTC
CDR3: CAIDDRARNEQFF

D: .
J: TRBJ2-3
size: once
V: TRBV14
DNA: TGTGCCAGCAGCCAAGGTACCAAGCACACAGATACGCAGTATTTT
CDR3: CASSQGTKHTDTQYF

D: TRBD2
J: TRBJ2-5
size: few
V: TRBV7-2
DNA: TGTGCCAGCAGCTCCTACCACCTATCCTTAGCGGGGGGGCCGGGGACCCAGTACTTC
CDR3: CASSSYHLSLAGGPGTQYF

D: .
J: TRBJ1-3
size: .
V: TRBV2
DNA: TGTGCCAGCAGTGACCAAATCCCTGGAAACACCATATATTTT
CDR3: CASSDQIPGNTIYF

D: TRBD1
J: TRBJ2-1
size: .
V: TRBV18
DNA: TGTGCCAGCTCACCCTACCGGGACAGGGTCAACAATGAGCAGTTCTTC
CDR3: CASSPYRDRVNNEQFF

D: .
J: TRBJ1-2
size: .
V: TRBV19
DNA: TGTGCCAGTAGGGGAGCTACTAACTATGGCTACACCTTC
CDR3: CASRGATNYGYTF

D: .
J: TRBJ1-1
size: .
V: TRBV5-6
DNA: TGTGCCAGCAGCTCCCCGAAGGGGCTGAACACTGAAGCTTTCTTT
CDR3: CASSSPKGLNTEAFF

D: .
J: TRBJ2-7
size: .
V: TRBV2
DNA: TGTGCCAGCAGACGGGTCTACGAGCAGTACTTC
CDR3: CASRRVYEQYF

D: .
J: TRBJ1-5
size: .
V: TRBV12-3/TRBV12-4
DNA: TGTGCCAGCAGTTATTCGGGAAGTCAGCCCCAGCATTTT
CDR3: CASSYSGSQPQHF

D: TRBD1
J: TRBJ1-5
size: .
V: TRBV27
DNA: TGTGCCAGCAAACCAGGGGGACGGGGCAATCAGCCCCAGCATTTT
CDR3: CASKPGGRGNQPQHF

D: .
J: TRBJ1-4
size: .
V: TRBV6-6
DNA: TGTGCCAGCAGTTACGTCGGGACTAATGAAAAACTGTTTTTT
CDR3: CASSYVGTNEKLFF

D: TRBD1
J: TRBJ1-2
size: .
V: TRBV3-1/TRBV3-2
DNA: TGTGCCAGCAGCCAGGTGGACAGGGCGGGCTATGGCTACACCTTC
CDR3: CASSQVDRAGYGYTF

D: TRBD1
J: TRBJ2-7
size: .
V: TRBV5-6
DNA: TGTGCCAGCAGCTTTTGGACAGGCCTCCCTTATGAGCAGTACTTC
CDR3: CASSFWTGLPYEQYF